Here is one T cell receptor (beta chain) with its context. This entry belongs to a study of TIL therapy for anti-PD-1-resistant metastatic lung cancer. Study-wide background: Patients had a median age of around 56 years (range roughly 38-75).

The V end lost 4 bases, the J end lost 8 bases, and 19 bases lay between the germline ends. The CDR3 consists of 15 residues. Germline CDR1 reads SGDLS; CDR2 reads YYNGEE. Time point denoted: pre-treatment sample, taken before nivolumab and TIL therapy. Sequencing used immunoSEQ v3. The protocol was immunoSEQ multiplex PCR, while the TCRdb copy is restricted to in-frame clones and leaves out a portion. The top ten hold roughly 2.6% of the sample, which has more than 50,000 clones, roughly 87% seen once. The clonotype originates from a person aged 25 to 80 with non-small cell lung cancer. The chain joins TRBV9 to TRBJ2-1; the D gene is possibly TRBD2 (5 bases). Specimen: blood, collected at baseline. Here the CDR3 DNA reads TGTGCCAGCAGCCCCCTTCCCGAGGGCCTAGATGAGCAGTTCTTC. Protein product: CASSPLPEGLDEQFF.